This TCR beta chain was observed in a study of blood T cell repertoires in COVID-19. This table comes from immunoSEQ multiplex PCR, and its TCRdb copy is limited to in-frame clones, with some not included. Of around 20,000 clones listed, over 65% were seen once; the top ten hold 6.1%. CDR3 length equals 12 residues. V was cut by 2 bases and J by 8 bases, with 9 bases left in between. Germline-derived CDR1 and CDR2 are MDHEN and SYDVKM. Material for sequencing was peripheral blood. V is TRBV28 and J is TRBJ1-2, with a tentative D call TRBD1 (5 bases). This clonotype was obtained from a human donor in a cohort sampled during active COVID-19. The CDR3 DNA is TGTGCCAGCAGTTTAATAAAGGGGGGCTACACCTTC. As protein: CASSLIKGGYTF.